This passage covers 16 T cell receptor beta chains from one sample sequenced in a study of T cell changes during pregnancy in multiple sclerosis. Sequencing used immunoSEQ multiplex PCR; TCRdb keeps in-frame clones, though not all of them. Of about 110,000 clones listed, around 93% are singletons. Sequences were derived from peripheral blood, sampled after pregnancy. All receptors derive from a female donor with multiple sclerosis, enrolled in a pregnancy study.

This chain connects TRBV5-1 to TRBJ1-2, with 7 bases fitting TRBD1. The CDR3 covers 16 residues. The germline gives CDR1 SGHRS, CDR2 YFSETQ. Trimming cost V 2 bases and J 6 bases; bases outside gene matches: 13. CDR3 amino acids: CASSFTGAYTPNGYTF. CDR3 DNA: TGCGCCAGCAGCTTCACAGGGGCCTATACACCCAATGGCTACACCTTC.

The V and J genes are TRBV18 and TRBJ2-7; no definite D call. Deletions cut 5 bases from V and 1 base from J, with 6 bases between. The CDR3 extends over 12 amino acids. CDR1 KGHSH and CDR2 LQKENI come from the germline V gene. CDR3: CASSSLSYEQYF. Here the CDR3 DNA reads TGTGCCAGCTCATCTTTATCCTACGAGCAGTACTTC. Drawing the rest from reference TRBV18 and TRBJ2-7, the complete variable domain is NAGVMQNPRHLVRRRGQEARLRCSPMKGHSHVYWYRQLPEEGLKFMVYLQKENIIDESGMPKERFSAEFPKEGPSILRIQQVVRGDSAAYFCASSSLSYEQYFGPGTRLTVT.

The CDR3 sequence is CASSLWTGAYNEQFF. The CDR3 coding sequence is TGCGCCAGCAGCTTGTGGACAGGGGCGTACAATGAGCAGTTCTTC. The chain couples TRBV5-1 to TRBJ2-1; TRBD1 agrees at 9 bases. J lost 4 bases, V lost 1 base, and 3 bases had no gene match. Germline CDR1 reads SGHRS; CDR2 reads YFSETQ. The CDR3 spans 15 residues.

This sequence joins TRBV15 and TRBJ1-4; possible D gene TRBD1, 6 bases. The germline CDR1 and CDR2 sequences are LNHNV and YYDKDF (reference sequence). Trimming stripped 3 bases from V and 16 bases from J, with 15 bases between. The CDR3 is made up of 12 amino acids. CDR3 nucleotides: TGTGCCACCAGCAGCCTGAGGACAGCTTGGTTTTTT. Translating gives CATSSLRTAWFF.

This rearrangement joins TRBV14 to TRBJ2-1; 10 positions match TRBD1. Germline V gives CDR1 SGHDN, CDR2 FVKESK. V shed 5 bases, J shed 8 bases, and the junction held 6 bases outside the gene matches. CDR3 size: 14 residues. Here the CDR3 reads CASSGRDRGDEQFF. CDR3 in DNA: TGTGCCAGCAGCGGCCGGGACAGGGGCGATGAGCAGTTCTTC.

CDR3 sequence (DNA): TGTGCCAGCAGGGGGGGACAGGGGACCTACGAGCAGTACTTC. It encodes CASRGGQGTYEQYF. The chain uses TRBV6-6 and TRBJ2-7, with 10 bases matching TRBD1. Germline assignment: CDR1 MNHNY and CDR2 SVGAGI (reference sequence). V gave up 6 bases and J gave up 2 bases; unmatched junction bases: 4. This CDR3 spans 14 amino acids.

This clone appeared a single time. This chain links TRBV6-4 with TRBJ2-2, with 8 bases aligning to TRBD1. The germline V gene encodes CDR1 MRHNA and CDR2 SNTAGT. V shed 3 bases and J 4 bases; nucleotides not matched to a gene: 7. The CDR3 length is 16 residues. The CDR3 reads CASSESVGTGTGELFF. For the CDR3, the DNA is TGTGCCAGCAGTGAATCTGTGGGGACAGGCACCGGGGAGCTGTTTTTT.

This chain joins TRBV6-5 and TRBJ1-5; TRBD1 agrees at 8 bases. CDR3 length equals 14 residues. Germline V gene lookup returns CDR1 MNHEY and CDR2 SVGAGI. J lost 2 bases, V lost 5 bases, and 2 bases had no gene match. The CDR3 region has the DNA TGTGCCAGCAGTCCAGGGGGCGGCAATCAGCCCCAGCATTTT. Translating gives CASSPGGGNQPQHF.

CDR3 sequence (DNA): TGTGCCAGCAGCTTATCACAGGGGGCCGGGGAGCTGTTTTTT. It yields the protein CASSLSQGAGELFF. The V gene is TRBV7-3, the J gene TRBJ2-2; 8 nucleotides line up with TRBD1. Germline CDR1 is SGHTA and CDR2 is FQGTGA. The ends lost 2 bases at V and 6 bases at J; junction bases unmatched: 2. This CDR3 region has 14 residues.

The rearrangement links TRBV7-8 to TRBJ2-7, with TRBD1 identical over 8 bases. The CDR3 is 14 residues long. Looked up from germline, CDR1 is SGHVS and CDR2 is FQNEAQ. V trimming: 5 bases; J trimming: 3 bases; junction bases outside the gene matches: 6. CDR3 protein: CASSAGTGFYEQYF. Written as DNA, the CDR3 is TGTGCCAGCAGCGCCGGGACAGGATTCTACGAGCAGTACTTC.

The chain is built from TRBV11-2 and TRBJ1-3; D call uncertain. V lost 6 bases, J lost 6 bases, and 12 bases lay in between. Germline V gene lookup returns CDR1 SGHAT and CDR2 FQNNGV. The CDR3 has 13 amino acids. The DNA of the CDR3 is TGTGCCAGCAGGGGTGGAGGAAAAAACACCATATATTTT. Translated, it gives CASRGGGKNTIYF.

The V and J genes are TRBV7-7 and TRBJ2-1; 13 nucleotides match TRBD2. V trimming: 4 bases; J trimming: 9 bases; junction bases outside the gene matches: 6. The CDR3 extends over 15 amino acids. The germline gives CDR1 SSHAT, CDR2 FNYEAQ (reference sequence). The CDR3 DNA follows: TGTGCCAGCAGCTCTACACTAGCGGGAGGGGTTGAGCAGTTCTTC. This translates into CASSSTLAGGVEQFF.

The V gene is TRBV2, the J gene TRBJ1-1; D is unclear. V dropped 6 bases and J dropped 1 base, with 9 bases sitting between them. The germline V gene has CDR1 SNHLY and CDR2 FYNNEI. CDR3 length: 13 amino acids. DNA of the CDR3: TGTGCCAGCAGCCCCCGCAGGAACACTGAAGCTTTCTTT. Translating it yields CASSPRRNTEAFF.

The chain is built from TRBV7-9 and TRBJ1-1, with D possibly being TRBD1 (6 bases). Trimming stripped 8 bases from V and 0 bases from J, with 10 bases between. Germline CDR1 reads SEHNR; CDR2 reads FQNEAQ (reference sequence). This CDR3 has 13 amino acids. CDR3 nucleotide sequence: TGTGCCAGCGGCAGGGGCCTGAACACTGAAGCTTTCTTT. It specifies CASGRGLNTEAFF.

This chain joins TRBV27 and TRBJ1-2; 11 nucleotides match TRBD1. J lost 4 bases, V lost 7 bases, and 11 bases had no gene match. This CDR3 is built from 16 residues. The germline V gene encodes CDR1 MNHEY and CDR2 SMNVEV (reference sequence). CDR3 region: CASTFSGQGATYGYTF. CDR3 coding DNA: TGTGCCAGCACCTTCTCCGGACAGGGGGCGACCTATGGCTACACCTTC.

This clone appeared once. The chain has TRBV7-2 and TRBJ1-3; 10 bases are shared with TRBD1. V lost 5 bases and J lost 4; bases outside the gene matches: 8. Germline V gene lookup returns CDR1 SGHTA and CDR2 FQGNSA. There are 16 residues in the CDR3. The CDR3 DNA reads as TGTGCCAGCAGCCCAGGACAGGGGGTGGGGGGAAACACCATATATTTT. It encodes CASSPGQGVGGNTIYF.